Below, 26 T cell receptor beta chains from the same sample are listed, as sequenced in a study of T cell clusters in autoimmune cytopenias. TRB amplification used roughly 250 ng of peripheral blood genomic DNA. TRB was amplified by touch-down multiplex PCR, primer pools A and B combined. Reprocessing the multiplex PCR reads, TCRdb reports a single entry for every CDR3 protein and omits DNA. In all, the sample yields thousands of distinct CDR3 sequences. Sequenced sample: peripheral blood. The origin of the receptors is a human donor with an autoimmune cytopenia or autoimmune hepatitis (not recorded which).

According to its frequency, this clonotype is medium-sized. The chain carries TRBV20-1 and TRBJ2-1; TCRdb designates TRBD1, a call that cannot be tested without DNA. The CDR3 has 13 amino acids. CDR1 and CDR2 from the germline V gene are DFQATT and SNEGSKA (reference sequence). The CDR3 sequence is CSASGGGRNEQFF.

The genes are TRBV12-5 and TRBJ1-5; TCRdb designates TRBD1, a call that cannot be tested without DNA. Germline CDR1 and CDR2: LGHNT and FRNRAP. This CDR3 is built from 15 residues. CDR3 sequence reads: CASGSGTGFNQPQHF.

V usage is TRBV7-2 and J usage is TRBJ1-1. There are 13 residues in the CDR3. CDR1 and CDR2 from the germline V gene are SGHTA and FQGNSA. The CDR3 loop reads CASSLGQIGPAFF.

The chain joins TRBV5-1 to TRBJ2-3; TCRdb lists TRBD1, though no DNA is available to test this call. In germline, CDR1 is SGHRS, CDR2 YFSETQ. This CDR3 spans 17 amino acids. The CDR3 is CASSLNAPGTGTDTQYF.

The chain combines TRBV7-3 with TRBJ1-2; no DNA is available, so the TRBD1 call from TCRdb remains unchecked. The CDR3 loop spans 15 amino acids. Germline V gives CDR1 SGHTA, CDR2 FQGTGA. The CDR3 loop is CASSATGGTGEGYTF.

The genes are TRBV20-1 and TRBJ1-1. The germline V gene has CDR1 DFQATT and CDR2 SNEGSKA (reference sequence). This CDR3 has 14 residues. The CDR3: CSARDEAGSKEAFF.

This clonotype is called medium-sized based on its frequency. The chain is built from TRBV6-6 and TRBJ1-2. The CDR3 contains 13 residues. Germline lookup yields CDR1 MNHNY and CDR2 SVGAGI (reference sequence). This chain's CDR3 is CASTEDVRTGYTF.

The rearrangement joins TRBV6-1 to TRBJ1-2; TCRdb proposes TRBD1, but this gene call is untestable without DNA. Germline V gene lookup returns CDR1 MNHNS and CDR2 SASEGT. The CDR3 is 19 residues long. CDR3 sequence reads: CASSEARGQASASNYGYTF.

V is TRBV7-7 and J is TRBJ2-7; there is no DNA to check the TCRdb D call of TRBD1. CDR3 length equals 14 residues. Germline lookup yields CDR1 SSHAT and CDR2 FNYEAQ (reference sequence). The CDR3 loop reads CASSSGQGNYEQYF.

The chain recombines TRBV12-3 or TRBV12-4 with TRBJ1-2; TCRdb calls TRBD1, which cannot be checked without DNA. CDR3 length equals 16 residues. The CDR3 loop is CASSRGQTKTNYGYTF.

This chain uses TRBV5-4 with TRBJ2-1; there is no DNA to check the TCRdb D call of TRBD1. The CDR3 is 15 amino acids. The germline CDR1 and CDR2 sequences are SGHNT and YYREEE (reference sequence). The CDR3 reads CASSRRQGSDTEQFF.

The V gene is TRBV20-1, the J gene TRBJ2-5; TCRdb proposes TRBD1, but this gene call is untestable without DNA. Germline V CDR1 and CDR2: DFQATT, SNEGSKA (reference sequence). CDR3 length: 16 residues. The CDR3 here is CSARVSGQGFGETQYF.

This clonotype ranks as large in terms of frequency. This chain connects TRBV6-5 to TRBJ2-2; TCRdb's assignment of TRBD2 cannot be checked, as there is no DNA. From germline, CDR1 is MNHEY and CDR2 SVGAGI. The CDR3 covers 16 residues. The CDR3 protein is CASSSGLAVNTGELFF.

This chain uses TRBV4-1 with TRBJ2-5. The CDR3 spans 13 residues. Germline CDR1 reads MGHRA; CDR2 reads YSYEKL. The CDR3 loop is CASSQSQPETQYF.

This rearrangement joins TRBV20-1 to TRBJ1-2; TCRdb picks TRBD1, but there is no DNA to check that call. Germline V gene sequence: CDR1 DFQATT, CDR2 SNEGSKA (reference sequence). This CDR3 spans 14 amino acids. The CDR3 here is CSARPGKSNYGYTF.

The CDR3 protein is CASSFPDRDEQYF. V and J are TRBV6-2 or TRBV6-3 and TRBJ2-7; the TCRdb call, TRBD2, lacks DNA for checking. CDR1 MNHEY and CDR2 SVGEGT come from the germline V gene. There are 13 residues in the CDR3.

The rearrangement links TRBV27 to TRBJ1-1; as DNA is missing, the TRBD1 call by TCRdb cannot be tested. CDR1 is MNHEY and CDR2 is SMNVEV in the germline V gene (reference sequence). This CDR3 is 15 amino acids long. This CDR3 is CASSLTTGSNTEAFF.

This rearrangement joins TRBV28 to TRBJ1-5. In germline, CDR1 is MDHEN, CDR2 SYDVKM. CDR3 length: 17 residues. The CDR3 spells CASSPPGRALSNQPQHF.

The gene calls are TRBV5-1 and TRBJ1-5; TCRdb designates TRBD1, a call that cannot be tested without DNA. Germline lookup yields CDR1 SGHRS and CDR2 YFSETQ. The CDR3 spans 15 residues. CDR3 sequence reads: CASSLGQPSNQPQHF.

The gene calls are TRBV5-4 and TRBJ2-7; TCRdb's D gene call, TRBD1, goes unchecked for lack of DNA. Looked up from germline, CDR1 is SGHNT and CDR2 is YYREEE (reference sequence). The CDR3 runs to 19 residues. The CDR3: CASSLGLRQGGRGNYEQYF.

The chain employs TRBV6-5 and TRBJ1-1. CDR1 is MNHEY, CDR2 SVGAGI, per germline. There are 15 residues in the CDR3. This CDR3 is CASSYDGGRYTEAFF.

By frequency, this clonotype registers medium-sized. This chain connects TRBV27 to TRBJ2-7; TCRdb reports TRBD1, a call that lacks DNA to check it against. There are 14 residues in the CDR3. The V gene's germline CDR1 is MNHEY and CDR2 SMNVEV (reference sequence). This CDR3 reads CASLSGTAPYEQYF.

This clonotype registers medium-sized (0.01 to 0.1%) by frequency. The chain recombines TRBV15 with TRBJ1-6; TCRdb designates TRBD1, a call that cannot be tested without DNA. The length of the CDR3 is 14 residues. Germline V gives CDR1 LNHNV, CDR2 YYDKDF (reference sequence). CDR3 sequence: CATSPGGWGSPLHF.

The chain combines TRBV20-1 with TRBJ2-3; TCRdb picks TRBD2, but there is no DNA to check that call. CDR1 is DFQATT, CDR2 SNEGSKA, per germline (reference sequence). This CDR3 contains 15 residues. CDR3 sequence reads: CSALPSGGVTDTQYF.

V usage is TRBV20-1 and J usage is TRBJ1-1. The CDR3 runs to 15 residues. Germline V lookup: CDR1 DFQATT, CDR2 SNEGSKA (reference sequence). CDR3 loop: CSASPTGKVNTEAFF.

This CDR3 reads CASSDPPANTEAFF. J is TRBJ1-1 and V is TRBV19; the D call from TCRdb, TRBD1, cannot be confirmed without DNA. This CDR3 has 14 amino acids. Germline V gives CDR1 LNHDA, CDR2 SQIVND (reference sequence).